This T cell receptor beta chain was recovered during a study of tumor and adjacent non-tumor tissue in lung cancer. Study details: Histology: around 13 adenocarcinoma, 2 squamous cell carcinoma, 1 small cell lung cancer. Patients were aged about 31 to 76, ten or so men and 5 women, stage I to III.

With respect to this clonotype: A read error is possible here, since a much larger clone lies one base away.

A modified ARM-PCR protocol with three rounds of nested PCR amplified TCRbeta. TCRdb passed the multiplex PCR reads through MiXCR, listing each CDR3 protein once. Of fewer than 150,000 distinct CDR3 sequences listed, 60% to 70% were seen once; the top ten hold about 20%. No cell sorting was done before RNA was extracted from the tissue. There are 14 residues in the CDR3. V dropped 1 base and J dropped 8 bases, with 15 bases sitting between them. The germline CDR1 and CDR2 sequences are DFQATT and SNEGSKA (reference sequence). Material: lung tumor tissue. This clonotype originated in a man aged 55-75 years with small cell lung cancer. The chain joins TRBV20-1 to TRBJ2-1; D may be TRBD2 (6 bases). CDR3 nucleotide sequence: TGCAGTGCTAGAGGCCAGCGGGTCAGGTATGAGCAGTTCTTC. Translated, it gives CSARGQRVRYEQFF.